This T cell receptor (beta chain) was captured in a study of blood T cell repertoires in COVID-19. The overall study: COVID-19 samples collected from the United States, Italy and Spain covered acute and convalescent phases. The analysed material was cDNA or gDNA that came from T cells, B-cell-depleted T cells, or PBMCs.

Original methodology: It was from reference gene primer amplification that nucleated cell counts were estimated. Data came from immunoSEQ multiplex PCR; TCRdb stores just in-frame clones and leaves some out. V, J and clone size reflect that table, while D and trimming were determined from the DNA. The sample holds 130,000 to 150,000 clones, about 83% seen once. Material for sequencing was peripheral blood. This clonotype was obtained from a woman between 50 and 59 years old with active or convalescent COVID-19.

Written as DNA, the CDR3 is TGTGCCAGCAGTTTCACCACTCAAAATGAAGCTTTCTTT. Its protein product is CASSFTTQNEAFF. The V call is TRBV28, the J call TRBJ1-1; D is ambiguous. Germline assignment: CDR1 MDHEN and CDR2 SYDVKM. The CDR3 covers 13 residues. Deletions cut 3 bases from V and 7 bases from J, with 12 bases between.